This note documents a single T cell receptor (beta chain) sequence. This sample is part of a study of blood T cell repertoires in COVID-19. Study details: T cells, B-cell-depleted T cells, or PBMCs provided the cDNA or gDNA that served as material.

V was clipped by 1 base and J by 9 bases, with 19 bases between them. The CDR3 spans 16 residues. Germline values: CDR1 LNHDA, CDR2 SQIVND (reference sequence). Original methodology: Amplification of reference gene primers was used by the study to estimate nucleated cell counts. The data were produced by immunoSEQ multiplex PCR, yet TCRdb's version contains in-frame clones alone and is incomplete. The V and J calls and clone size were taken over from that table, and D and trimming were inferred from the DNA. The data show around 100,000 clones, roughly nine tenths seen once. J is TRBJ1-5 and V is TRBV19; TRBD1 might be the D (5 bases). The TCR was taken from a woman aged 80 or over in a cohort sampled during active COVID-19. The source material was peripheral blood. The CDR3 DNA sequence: TGTGCCAGTAGTATAGTGGAGGGGAGACCCGTATCGCCCCAGCATTTT. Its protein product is CASSIVEGRPVSPQHF. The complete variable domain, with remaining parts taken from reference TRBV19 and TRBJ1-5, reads DGGITQSPKYLFRKEGQNVTLSCEQNLNHDAMYWYRQDPGQGLRLIYYSQIVNDFQKGDIAEGYSVSREKKESFPLTVTSAQKNPTAFYLCASSIVEGRPVSPQHFGDGTRLSIL.